The rows below give T cell receptor beta chains drawn from one sample of a study of T cell changes during pregnancy in multiple sclerosis. TCRdb keeps only in-frame clones here, not all; method: immunoSEQ multiplex PCR. The repertoire holds 60,000 to 85,000 clones, with 92% as singletons. Material: peripheral blood, obtained in the second trimester of pregnancy. The receptors stem from a female donor in good health, enrolled as a control in a pregnancy study. The CDR3 runs from the conserved cysteine through the conserved F or W.

15	TRBV6-5	TRBJ2-7	CASSFPQGSWYEQYF
13	TRBV10-1	TRBJ2-7	CASSPAGLYEQYF
12	TRBV25-1	TRBJ2-1	CASSLGGVEQFF
15	TRBV6-1	TRBJ2-3	CASSEGLAGRDTQYF
12	TRBV27	TRBJ1-1	CASSALGTEAFF
16	TRBV11-2	TRBJ2-7	CASSSPLGKRSHEQYF
15	TRBV28	TRBJ2-1	CASSPPGRVRNEQFF
15	TRBV25-1	TRBJ1-6	CASSDASGRISPLHF
17	TRBV4-1	TRBJ1-3	CASSQAGQGRNGNTIYF
16	TRBV15	TRBJ2-1	CATSRAHRSSYNEQFF
17	TRBV15	TRBJ1-5	CATSREAPPFLNQPQHF
13	TRBV10-3	TRBJ2-7	CAISATSGSEQYF
18	TRBV2	TRBJ1-5	CASSELTGGVNSNQPQHF
15	TRBV6-5	TRBJ2-2	CASSRGLAGGGELFF
15	TRBV30	TRBJ2-7	CAWSLLSGALGEQYF
19	TRBV28	TRBJ1-6	CASSLYFGGRGLSNSPLHF
14	TRBV9	TRBJ2-1	CASSVAPPEDEQFF
15	TRBV12-5	TRBJ2-1	CASGSYGRTSDEQFF
13	TRBV6-5	TRBJ2-1	CASSYPNQDEQFF
14	TRBV6-1	TRBJ2-5	CASRTGRGGVTQYF
12	TRBV25-1	TRBJ1-2	CASSESGYGYTF
14	TRBV29-1	TRBJ2-7	CSAAGTSGIYEQYF
18	TRBV4-1	TRBJ2-7	CANSPRIRTGSRSYEQYF
17	TRBV5-1	TRBJ2-1	CASRLTLRDRGDNEQFF
15	TRBV6-5	TRBJ1-1	CASSYRGRGGTEAFF
16	TRBV5-1	TRBJ2-3	CASSLDGTSGTDTQYF
17	TRBV10-1	TRBJ2-3	CASSAEPGQGAKDTQYF
16	TRBV5-5	TRBJ2-7	CASSLSSGISSYEQYF
15	TRBV18	TRBJ2-3	CASSPLGGSTDTQYF
18	TRBV6-1	TRBJ2-1	CASSGVYGAGDPYNEQFF
15	TRBV6-1	TRBJ2-3	CASSDLAGATDTQYF
14	TRBV5-4	TRBJ2-1	CASNFGGRYNEQFF
12	TRBV2	TRBJ2-2	CASSRDIGELFF
17	TRBV18	TRBJ2-6	CASSPGLQGSGANVLTF
15	TRBV6-5	TRBJ1-5	CASSMGQDSNQPQHF